The TCR beta chain under discussion was sequenced for a study of cytomegalovirus exposure and HLA in healthy donors. General study points: The authors enumerated 150 to 200 TCR beta chains as linked to cytomegalovirus.

Comment on this clone: Antigen: not known.

Assay used: immunoSEQ multiplex PCR; TCRdb lists only in-frame clones, some missing. Seen here are about 110,000 clones, around 82% observed once, and the top ten hold 3% to 3.5%. The CDR3 has 13 amino acids. V was clipped by 4 bases and J by 6 bases, with 13 bases between them. The germline CDR1 and CDR2 sequences are SGHTA and FQGTGA. The clonotype was recovered from a woman aged 18-30 years in good health and CMV-seronegative. The sample consisted of PBMCs. The chain recombines TRBV7-3 with TRBJ2-7; a possible D gene is TRBD1 (6 bases). The CDR3 sequence: CASSSEQGAEQYF. CDR3 nucleotide sequence: TGTGCCAGCAGCTCAGAACAGGGTGCCGAGCAGTACTTC.